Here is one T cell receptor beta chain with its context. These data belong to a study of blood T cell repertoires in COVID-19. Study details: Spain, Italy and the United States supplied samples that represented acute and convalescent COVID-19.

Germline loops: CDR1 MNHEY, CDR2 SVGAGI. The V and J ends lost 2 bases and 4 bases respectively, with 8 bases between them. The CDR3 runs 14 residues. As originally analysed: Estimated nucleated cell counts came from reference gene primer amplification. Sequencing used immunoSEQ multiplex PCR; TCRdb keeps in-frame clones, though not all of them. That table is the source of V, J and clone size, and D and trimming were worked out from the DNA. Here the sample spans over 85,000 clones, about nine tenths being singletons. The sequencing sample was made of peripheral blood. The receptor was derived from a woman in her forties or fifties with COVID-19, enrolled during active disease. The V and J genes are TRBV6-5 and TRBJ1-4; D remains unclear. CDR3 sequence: CASSYAEINEKLFF. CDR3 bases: TGTGCCAGCAGTTACGCCGAGATTAATGAAAAACTGTTTTTT.